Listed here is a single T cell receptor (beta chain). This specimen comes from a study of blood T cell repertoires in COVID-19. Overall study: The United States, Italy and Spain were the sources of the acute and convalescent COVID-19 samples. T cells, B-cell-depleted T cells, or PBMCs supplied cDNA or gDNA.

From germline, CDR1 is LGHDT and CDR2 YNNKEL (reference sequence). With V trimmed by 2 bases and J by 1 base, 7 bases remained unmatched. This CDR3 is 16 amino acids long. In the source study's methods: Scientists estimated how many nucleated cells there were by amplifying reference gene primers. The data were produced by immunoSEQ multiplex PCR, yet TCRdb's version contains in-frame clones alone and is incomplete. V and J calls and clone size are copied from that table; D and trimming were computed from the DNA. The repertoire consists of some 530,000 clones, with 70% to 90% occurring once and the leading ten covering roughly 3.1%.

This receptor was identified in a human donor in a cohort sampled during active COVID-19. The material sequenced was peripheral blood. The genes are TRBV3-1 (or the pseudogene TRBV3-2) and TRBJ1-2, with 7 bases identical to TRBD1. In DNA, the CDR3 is TGTGCCAGCAGCCAATCCGGGACAGCAAGTAACTATGGCTACACCTTC. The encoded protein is CASSQSGTASNYGYTF.